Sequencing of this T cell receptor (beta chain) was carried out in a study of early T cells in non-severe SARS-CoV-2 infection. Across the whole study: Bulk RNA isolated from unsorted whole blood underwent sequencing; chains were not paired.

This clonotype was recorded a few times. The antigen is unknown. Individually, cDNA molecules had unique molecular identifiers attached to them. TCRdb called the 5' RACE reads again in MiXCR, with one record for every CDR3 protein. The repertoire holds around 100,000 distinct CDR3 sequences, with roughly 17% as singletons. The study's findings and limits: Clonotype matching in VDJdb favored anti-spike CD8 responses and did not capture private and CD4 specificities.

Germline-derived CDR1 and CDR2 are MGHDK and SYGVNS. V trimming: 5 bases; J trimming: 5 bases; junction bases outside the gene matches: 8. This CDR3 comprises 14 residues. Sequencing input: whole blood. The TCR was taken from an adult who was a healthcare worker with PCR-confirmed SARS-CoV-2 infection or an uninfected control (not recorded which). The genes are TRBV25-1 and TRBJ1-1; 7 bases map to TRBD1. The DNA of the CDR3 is TGTGCCAGCAGTCCCGCTCAGGGGGTGACTGAAGCTTTCTTT. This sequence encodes CASSPAQGVTEAFF.